The 13 T cell receptor beta chains given below trace back to one sample, sequenced in a study of cytotoxic CD8 clonotypes in ibrutinib-treated CLL. The table came from immunoSEQ multiplex PCR; TCRdb's copy has only in-frame clones and leaves some out. The sample has 160,000 or so clones, roughly 88% seen once. This specimen was PBMCs, taken at disease progression, from a patient treated with ibrutinib. The receptors shown here come from a human donor with chronic lymphocytic leukemia.

The chain carries TRBV10-1 and TRBJ2-7, with a possible D match to TRBD1 (6 bases). Germline CDR1 and CDR2: WNHNN and SYGVQD (reference sequence). V gave up 6 bases and J gave up 6 bases, with 21 bases separating them. CDR3 length: 15 residues. CDR3 sequence (DNA): TGCGCCAGCAGCGAAGCCCCCGGGACATCTGGCGAGCAGTACTTC. It is translated as CASSEAPGTSGEQYF.

The J gene is TRBJ2-1, the V gene TRBV18, with 14 bases identical to TRBD2. Germline CDR1 reads KGHSH; CDR2 reads LQKENI. The CDR3 runs 17 residues. V lost 4 bases to trimming and J lost 0 bases; unmatched junction nucleotides: 2. CDR3 nucleotides: TGTGCCAGCTCACGACTAGCGGGAGGGAACTCCTACAATGAGCAGTTCTTC. Encoded protein: CASSRLAGGNSYNEQFF.

This sequence joins TRBV25-1 and TRBJ2-1; 9 bases agree with TRBD2. The CDR3 loop spans 13 amino acids. Germline loops: CDR1 MGHDK, CDR2 SYGVNS. J lost 6 bases, V lost 5 bases, and 2 bases had no gene match. The CDR3 sequence: CASSWTSVNEQFF. CDR3 bases: TGTGCCAGCAGTTGGACTAGCGTCAATGAGCAGTTCTTC.

The chain employs TRBV2 and TRBJ2-7, with D possibly being TRBD1 (6 bases). Germline CDR1 reads SNHLY; CDR2 reads FYNNEI. This CDR3 region has 15 residues. The V and J ends lost 0 bases and 3 bases respectively, with 12 bases between them. The CDR3 protein is CASSEASGQYYEQYF. CDR3 nucleotides: TGTGCCAGCAGTGAAGCGTCCGGACAGTACTACGAGCAGTACTTC.

This clone was picked up one time. V is TRBV27 and J is TRBJ2-1; TRBD2 matches 16 bases. The CDR3 is 19 residues long. Looked up from germline, CDR1 is MNHEY and CDR2 is SMNVEV (reference sequence). V lost 4 bases and J lost 3; bases outside the gene matches: 9. This CDR3 reads CASSSPGLAGGFSYNEQFF. DNA of the CDR3: TGTGCCAGCAGTTCCCCGGGACTAGCGGGAGGGTTTAGCTACAATGAGCAGTTCTTC.

V gene TRBV5-4 combines with J gene TRBJ2-5; TRBD2 matches at 8 bases. The CDR3 is 13 amino acids. From germline, CDR1 is SGHNT and CDR2 YYREEE (reference sequence). Unmatched junction bases numbered 4, after V lost 4 bases and J lost 5 bases. The CDR3 sequence is CASSKGLVETQYF. The CDR3 coding sequence is TGTGCCAGCAGCAAGGGACTAGTTGAGACCCAGTACTTC.

V usage is TRBV7-2 and J usage is TRBJ2-1; TRBD2 matches 13 bases. Germline-derived CDR1 and CDR2 are SGHTA and FQGNSA. This CDR3 is built from 18 residues. J lost 6 bases, V lost 4 bases, and 12 bases had no gene match. The CDR3 protein is CASSSRPRLAGGRNEQFF. DNA for the CDR3: TGTGCCAGCAGCTCGAGACCCCGACTAGCGGGAGGACGCAATGAGCAGTTCTTC.

The chain links TRBV19 to TRBJ1-2, with 7 bases lining up with TRBD1. Trimming removed 5 bases from V and 2 bases from J; junction bases left unmatched: 5. Germline lookup yields CDR1 LNHDA and CDR2 SQIVND (reference sequence). The CDR3 spans 14 residues. As DNA, the CDR3 is TGTGCCAGTAGTCTCCCCAGGGGGAACTATGGCTACACCTTC. It encodes CASSLPRGNYGYTF.

This clone was found once. The genes are TRBV29-1 and TRBJ1-3; a possible D gene is TRBD1 (5 bases). In germline, CDR1 is SQVTM, CDR2 ANQGSEA. The CDR3 consists of 13 residues. Trimming stripped 6 bases from V and 4 bases from J, with 13 bases between. For the CDR3, the DNA is TGCAGCGTGAATGGCGGGACGGGAAACACCATATATTTT. Its translation: CSVNGGTGNTIYF.

This clone was seen more than once but under ten times. The chain is built from TRBV5-1 and TRBJ1-4, with a possible D match to TRBD1 (5 bases). The CDR3 runs 14 residues. CDR1 and CDR2 (germline): SGHRS, YFSETQ. V lost 1 base, J lost 6 bases, and 10 bases lay in between. The CDR3 DNA reads as TGCGCCAGCAGCTTGAGGGACGGTTATGAAAAACTGTTTTTT. Its translation is CASSLRDGYEKLFF.

This clone was detected only a few times. The chain has TRBV7-6 and TRBJ1-1; 8 bases map to TRBD1. Trimming removed 6 bases from V and 2 bases from J; junction bases left unmatched: 5. The CDR3 contains 14 residues. CDR1 and CDR2 (germline): SGHVS, FNYEAQ. The chain's CDR3 is CASSRTGINTEAFF. CDR3 bases: TGTGCCAGCAGTCGGACAGGGATAAACACTGAAGCTTTCTTT.

This chain uses TRBV5-1 with TRBJ2-5; TRBD2 agrees at 7 bases. The CDR3 loop spans 17 amino acids. After removal of 1 base from V and 0 bases from J, the junction contained 9 bases not matched to a gene. Germline lookup yields CDR1 SGHRS and CDR2 YFSETQ. The CDR3 loop reads CASSLYGRSGYQETQYF. Written as DNA, the CDR3 is TGCGCCAGCAGCTTGTACGGGAGGAGTGGGTACCAAGAGACCCAGTACTTC.

The genes are TRBV20-1 and TRBJ2-1; no firm D call. CDR1 DFQATT and CDR2 SNEGSKA come from the germline V gene (reference sequence). Trimming took 5 bases from V and 10 from J, leaving 12 bases between them. The CDR3 runs 11 residues. In nucleotides, the CDR3 is TGCAGTGCTGACACCGTCCGAGAGCAGTTCTTC. This encodes CSADTVREQFF.